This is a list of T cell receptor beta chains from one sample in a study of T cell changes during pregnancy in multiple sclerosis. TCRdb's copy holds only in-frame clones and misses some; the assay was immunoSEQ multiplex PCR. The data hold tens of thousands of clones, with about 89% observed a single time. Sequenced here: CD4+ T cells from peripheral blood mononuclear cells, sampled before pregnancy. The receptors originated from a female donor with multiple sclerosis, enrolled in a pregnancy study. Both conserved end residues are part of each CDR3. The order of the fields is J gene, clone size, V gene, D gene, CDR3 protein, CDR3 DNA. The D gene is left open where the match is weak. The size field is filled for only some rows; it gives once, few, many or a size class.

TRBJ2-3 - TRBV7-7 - CASSPVGPSTDTQYF TGTGCTAGCAGCCCCGTGGGGCCTAGCACAGATACGCAGTATTTT
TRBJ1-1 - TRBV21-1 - CASSKLCTLDTEAFF TGTGCCAGCAGCAAACTTTGTACTTTGGACACTGAAGCTTTCTTT
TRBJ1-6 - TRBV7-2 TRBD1 CASRTGYNSPLHF TGTGCCAGCCGGACAGGGTATAATTCACCCCTCCACTTT
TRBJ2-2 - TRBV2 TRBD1 CASSLKTGTGELFF TGTGCCAGCAGTCTCAAGACAGGGACCGGGGAGCTGTTTTTT
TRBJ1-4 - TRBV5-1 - CASSLGPRGRNEKLFF TGCGCCAGCAGCCTTGGCCCCAGGGGCCGGAATGAAAAACTGTTTTTT
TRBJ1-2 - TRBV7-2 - CASSLGGYSYGYTF TGTGCCAGCAGCTTAGGCGGGTACAGCTATGGCTACACCTTC
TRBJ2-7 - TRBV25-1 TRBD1 CASSRAGTAYEQYF TGTGCCAGCAGTCGGGCAGGGACAGCCTACGAGCAGTACTTC
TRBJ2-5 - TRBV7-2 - CASSPQAPGRETQYF TGTGCCAGCAGCCCACAGGCCCCAGGGCGGGAGACCCAGTACTTC
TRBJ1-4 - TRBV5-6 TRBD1 CASSSGQVIRTGELFF TGTGCCAGCAGCAGTGGACAGGTGATAAGAACTGGGGAACTGTTTTTT
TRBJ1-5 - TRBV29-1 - CRRQGTPSCNQPQHF TGCAGGCGGCAGGGGACCCCTAGTTGTAATCAGCCCCAGCATTTT
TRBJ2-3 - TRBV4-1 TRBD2 CASSQDWRQGGTDTQYF TGCGCCAGCAGCCAAGATTGGCGGCAGGGAGGGACAGATACGCAGTATTTT
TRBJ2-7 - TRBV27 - CASSLQGYEQYF TGTGCCAGCAGTCTCCAGGGCTACGAGCAGTACTTC
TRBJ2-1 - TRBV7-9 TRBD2 CASSPGGADEQFF TGTGCCAGCAGCCCCGGGGGGGCGGATGAGCAGTTCTTC
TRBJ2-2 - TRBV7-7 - CASSQIDGTGELFF TGTGCCAGCAGCCAAATCGACGGGACCGGGGAGCTGTTTTTT
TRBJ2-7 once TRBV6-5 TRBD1 CASSSGTGGEQYF TGTGCCAGCAGCTCCGGGACAGGGGGCGAGCAGTACTTC
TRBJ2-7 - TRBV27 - CASSSPTPPNEQYF TGTGCCAGCAGTTCCCCGACACCTCCCAACGAGCAGTACTTC
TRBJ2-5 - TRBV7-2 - CASSLVPGFQETQYF TGTGCCAGCAGCTTAGTTCCGGGGTTCCAAGAGACCCAGTACTTC
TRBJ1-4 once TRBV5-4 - CASSIQGWGEKLFF TGTGCCAGCAGCATACAGGGTTGGGGTGAAAAACTGTTTTTT
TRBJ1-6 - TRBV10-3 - CAISDGISPLHF TGTGCCATCAGTGACGGGATCTCACCCCTCCACTTT
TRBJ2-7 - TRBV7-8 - CASSPRQGDIDEQYF TGTGCCAGCAGCCCACGACAAGGGGATATAGACGAGCAGTACTTC
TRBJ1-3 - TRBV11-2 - CASSLDSVRGLGNTIYF TGTGCCAGCAGCTTAGACTCGGTTCGGGGGTTAGGAAACACCATATATTTT
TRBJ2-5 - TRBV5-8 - CASNWQYQETQYF TGTGCCAGCAATTGGCAGTACCAAGAGACCCAGTACTTC
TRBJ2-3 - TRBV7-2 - CASSRGGYTDTQYF TGTGCCAGCAGCAGGGGGGGTTACACAGATACGCAGTATTTT
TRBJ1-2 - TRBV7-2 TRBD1 CASSAGAGGGYTF TGTGCCAGCAGCGCCGGGGCAGGGGGTGGCTACACCTTC
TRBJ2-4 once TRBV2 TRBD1 CASSEGRGRQGNAKNIQYF TGTGCCAGCAGTGAAGGTCGGGGACGACAGGGGAATGCCAAAAACATTCAGTACTTC
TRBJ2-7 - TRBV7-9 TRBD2 CAGARGGYYEQYF TGTGCCGGGGCCCGGGGGGGGTACTACGAGCAGTACTTC
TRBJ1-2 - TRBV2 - CASTGVGYTF TGTGCCAGCACAGGGGTTGGCTACACCTTC
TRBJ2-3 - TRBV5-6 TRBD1 CASSLSPGGADTQYF TGTGCCAGCAGCTTGAGTCCAGGGGGCGCAGATACGCAGTATTTT
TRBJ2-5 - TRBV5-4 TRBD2 CASSSPSGESQETQYF TGTGCCAGCAGCTCCCCTAGCGGGGAGAGCCAAGAGACCCAGTACTTC
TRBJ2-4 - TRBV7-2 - CASSPEGLAKNIQYF TGTGCCAGCAGCCCGGAAGGACTAGCCAAAAACATTCAGTACTTC
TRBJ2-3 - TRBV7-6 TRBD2 CASSLGPGLATPGGDTQYF TGTGCCAGCAGCTTAGGCCCTGGACTAGCAACCCCCGGGGGAGATACGCAGTATTTT
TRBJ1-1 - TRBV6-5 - CASSYEKYTEAFF TGTGCCAGCAGCTACGAGAAATACACTGAAGCTTTCTTT
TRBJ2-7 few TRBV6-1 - CASSGVGYEQYF TGTGCCAGCAGTGGTGTCGGGTACGAGCAGTACTTC
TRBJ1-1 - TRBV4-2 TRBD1 CASSQVTGASTEAFF TGTGCCAGCAGCCAGGTCACAGGGGCGAGCACTGAAGCTTTCTTT
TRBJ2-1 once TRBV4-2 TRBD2 CASRQPGGNEQFF TGTGCCAGCAGACAGCCGGGAGGCAATGAGCAGTTCTTC
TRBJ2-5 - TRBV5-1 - CASSSALRTEETQYF TGCGCCAGCAGCTCGGCCCTAAGGACAGAAGAGACCCAGTACTTC
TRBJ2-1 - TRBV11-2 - CASSFSRVLGEQFF TGTGCCAGCAGTTTTAGCAGGGTCCTGGGTGAGCAGTTCTTC
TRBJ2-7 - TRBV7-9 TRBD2 CASSSSGAYEQYF TGTGCCAGCAGCTCTAGCGGGGCCTACGAGCAGTACTTC